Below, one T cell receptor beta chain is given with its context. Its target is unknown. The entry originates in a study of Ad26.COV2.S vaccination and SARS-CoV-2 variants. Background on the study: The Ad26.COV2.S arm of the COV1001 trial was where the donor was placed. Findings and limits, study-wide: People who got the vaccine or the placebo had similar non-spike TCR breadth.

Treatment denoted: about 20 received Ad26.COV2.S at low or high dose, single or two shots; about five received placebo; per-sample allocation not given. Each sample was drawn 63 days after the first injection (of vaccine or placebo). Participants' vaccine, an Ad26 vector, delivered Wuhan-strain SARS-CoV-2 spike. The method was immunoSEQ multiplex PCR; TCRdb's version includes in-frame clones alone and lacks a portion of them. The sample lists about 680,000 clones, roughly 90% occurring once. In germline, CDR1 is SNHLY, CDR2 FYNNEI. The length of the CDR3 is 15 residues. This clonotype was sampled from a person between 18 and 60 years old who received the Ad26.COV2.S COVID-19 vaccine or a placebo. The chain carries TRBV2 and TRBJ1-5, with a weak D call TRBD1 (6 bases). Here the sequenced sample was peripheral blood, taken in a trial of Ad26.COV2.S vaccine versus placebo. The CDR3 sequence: CAAWEGVLRNQPQHF. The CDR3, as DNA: TGTGCAGCGTGGGAGGGGGTTTTGCGCAATCAGCCCCAGCATTTT.